This T cell receptor (beta chain) was profiled in a study of blood T cells in healthy people across ages. Donors were systemically healthy Caucasian individuals from Russia aged roughly 6 to 90 years. The CDR3 is 16 amino acids. Germline V gene lookup returns CDR1 DFQATT and CDR2 SNEGSKA (reference sequence). The germline V and J ends were trimmed by 3 bases and 7 bases, with 22 bases remaining between them. Alongside a J-beta primer mix, a sample-barcoded 5' primer served in a second PCR lasting roughly 6 to 12 cycles. MiXCR, applied by TCRdb to the 5' RACE reads, yields one record per CDR3 protein. The table includes hundreds of thousands of distinct CDR3 sequences, around 50% detected once.

The chain uses TRBV20-1 and TRBJ1-5, with unresolved D. The origin of this receptor is a woman at least 80 years old in good health. The specimen was blood. CDR3 coding DNA: TGCAGTGCTAGGGCCACCGACCGTTCGACGGAGCAGCCCCAGCATTTT. Amino acid sequence: CSARATDRSTEQPQHF.